Shown below are 8 T cell receptor beta chains from a single sample sequenced in a study of blood T cell repertoires in COVID-19. Only in-frame clones appear in the TCRdb table, and some are missing; sequencing was by immunoSEQ multiplex PCR. The profile covers approximately 250,000 clones, with approximately 86% appearing a single time and roughly 2% taken by the ten largest. Sequencing input: peripheral blood. Source of these receptors: a man in his thirties or forties with active or convalescent COVID-19.

This chain joins TRBV5-8 and TRBJ1-5; D gene uncertain. The CDR3 consists of 13 residues. Germline CDR1 and CDR2: SGHTS and YDEGEE. Trimming removed 5 bases from V and 3 bases from J, with 9 bases in between. Here the CDR3 DNA reads TGTGCCAGCAGGGACGGGGTCAATCAGCCCCAGCATTTT. It yields the protein CASRDGVNQPQHF.

The chain links TRBV6-6 to TRBJ2-1; no clear D. Germline V gene sequence: CDR1 MNHNY, CDR2 SVGAGI (reference sequence). The CDR3 has 11 residues. V was trimmed by 10 bases and J by 0 bases, leaving 4 bases between them. The CDR3: CAISSYNEQFF. DNA for the CDR3: TGTGCCATATCCTCCTACAATGAGCAGTTCTTC.

This clone came up a few times. The rearrangement joins TRBV5-8 to TRBJ1-1; no firm D call. Germline V gene sequence: CDR1 SGHTS, CDR2 YDEGEE. CDR3 size: 14 residues. Trimming removed 1 base from V and 1 base from J, with 8 bases in between. CDR3 sequence: CASSLSNRNTEAFF. CDR3 coding DNA: TGTGCCAGCAGCTTGTCGAACAGGAACACTGAAGCTTTCTTT.

The J gene is TRBJ2-1, the V gene TRBV29-1, with 16 bases identical to TRBD2. V lost 8 bases, J lost 13 bases, and 14 bases stayed unmatched. CDR3 length: 15 residues. Germline lookup yields CDR1 SQVTM and CDR2 ANQGSEA. Here the CDR3 reads CSYRRAGTSGGVQFF. The CDR3 DNA is TGCAGCTATAGACGAGCCGGGACTAGCGGGGGGGTACAGTTCTTC.

The chain employs TRBV4-2 and TRBJ2-2, with 7 positions matching TRBD2. V gave up 0 bases and J gave up 4 bases; unmatched junction bases: 5. CDR1 and CDR2 (germline): LGHNA, YNFKEQ. This CDR3 spans 16 amino acids. The CDR3 DNA reads TGTGCCAGCAGCCAAGATATAAGCGGGGTCACCGGGGAGCTGTTTTTT. Amino acid sequence: CASSQDISGVTGELFF.

This clone has just one count. The V and J genes are TRBV12-3 or TRBV12-4 and TRBJ2-1, with a tentative D call TRBD2 (6 bases). The germline V and J ends were trimmed by 5 bases and 3 bases, with 8 bases remaining between them. The CDR3 runs to 13 residues. CDR3 protein: CASSAGSYNEQFF. The CDR3 DNA is TGTGCCAGCAGTGCCGGGAGCTACAATGAGCAGTTCTTC.

This sequence joins TRBV3-1 (or the pseudogene TRBV3-2) and TRBJ2-4; D unresolved. The CDR3 is 11 amino acids. CDR1 is LGHDT and CDR2 is YNNKEL in the germline V gene (reference sequence). Trimming took 1 base from V and 15 from J, leaving 10 bases between them. The CDR3 DNA reads TGTGCCAGCAGCCAAGGTGGTATCGGGTACTTC. Residues: CASSQGGIGYF.

This clone has only a few counts. This rearrangement joins TRBV5-8 to TRBJ1-1; possible D gene TRBD1, 6 bases. The CDR3 is 13 residues long. V was clipped by 4 bases and J by 7 bases, with 14 bases between them. The V gene's germline CDR1 is SGHTS and CDR2 YDEGEE. The CDR3 is CASSRMRGGEAFF. In nucleotides, the CDR3 is TGTGCCAGCAGCAGAATGAGGGGGGGTGAAGCTTTCTTT.